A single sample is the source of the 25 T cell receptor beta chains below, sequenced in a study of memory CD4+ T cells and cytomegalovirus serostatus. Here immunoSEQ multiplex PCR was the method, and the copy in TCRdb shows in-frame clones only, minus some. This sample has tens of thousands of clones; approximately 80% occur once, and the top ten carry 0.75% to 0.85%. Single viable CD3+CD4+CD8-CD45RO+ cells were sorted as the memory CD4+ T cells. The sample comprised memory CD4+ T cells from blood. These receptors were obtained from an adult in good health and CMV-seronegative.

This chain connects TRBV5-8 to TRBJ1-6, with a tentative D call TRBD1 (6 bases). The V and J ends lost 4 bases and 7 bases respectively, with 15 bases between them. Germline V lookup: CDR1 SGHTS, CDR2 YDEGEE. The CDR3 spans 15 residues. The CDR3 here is CASSPAGRGNSPLHF. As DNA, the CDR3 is TGTGCCAGCAGCCCGGCGGGCAGGGGAAATTCACCCCTCCACTTT.

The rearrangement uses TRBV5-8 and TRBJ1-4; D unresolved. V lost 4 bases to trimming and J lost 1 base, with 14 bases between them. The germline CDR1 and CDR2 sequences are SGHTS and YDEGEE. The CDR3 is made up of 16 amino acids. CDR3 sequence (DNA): TGTGCCAGCAGCGGACGGGCGCCCGGAACTAATGAAAAACTGTTTTTT. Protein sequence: CASSGRAPGTNEKLFF.

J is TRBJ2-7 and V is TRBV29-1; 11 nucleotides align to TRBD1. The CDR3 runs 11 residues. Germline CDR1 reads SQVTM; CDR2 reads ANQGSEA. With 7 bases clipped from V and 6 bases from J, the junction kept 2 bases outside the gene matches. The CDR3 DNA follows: TGCAGCGCCGGGACAGGGGGCGAGCAGTACTTC. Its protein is CSAGTGGEQYF.

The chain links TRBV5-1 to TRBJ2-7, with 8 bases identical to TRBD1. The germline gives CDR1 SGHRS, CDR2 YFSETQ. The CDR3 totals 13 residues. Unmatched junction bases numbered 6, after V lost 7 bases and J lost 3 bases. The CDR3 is CASSGTGIYEQYF. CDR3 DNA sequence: TGCGCCAGCTCCGGGACAGGAATCTACGAGCAGTACTTC.

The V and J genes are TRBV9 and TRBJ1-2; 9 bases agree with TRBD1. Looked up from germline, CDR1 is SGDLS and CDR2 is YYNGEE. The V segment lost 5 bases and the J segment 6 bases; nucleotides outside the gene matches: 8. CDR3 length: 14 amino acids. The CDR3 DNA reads TGTGCCAGCAGGGCCGGGGACAGGGAGGATGGCTACACCTTC. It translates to CASRAGDREDGYTF.

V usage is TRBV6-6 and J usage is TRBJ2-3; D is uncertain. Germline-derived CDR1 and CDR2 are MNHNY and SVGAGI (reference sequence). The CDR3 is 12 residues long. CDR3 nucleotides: TGTGCGGTGCGGCTAGTTACAGATACGCAGTATTTT. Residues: CAVRLVTDTQYF.

The CDR3: CASSPEYSNQPQHF. Here the CDR3 DNA reads TGTGCCAGCTCACCGGAGTATAGCAATCAGCCCCAGCATTTT. The chain has TRBV18 and TRBJ1-5; D is unclear. The CDR3 is 14 residues long. V gave up 3 bases and J gave up 0 bases, with 6 bases separating them. CDR1 is KGHSH and CDR2 is LQKENI in the germline V gene.

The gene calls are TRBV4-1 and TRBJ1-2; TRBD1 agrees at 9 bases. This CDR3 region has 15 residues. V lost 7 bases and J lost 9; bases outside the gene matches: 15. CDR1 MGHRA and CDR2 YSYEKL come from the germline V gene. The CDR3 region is CASTPVVDRGVRYTF. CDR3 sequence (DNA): TGCGCCAGCACCCCCGTTGTAGACAGGGGGGTTCGCTACACCTTC.

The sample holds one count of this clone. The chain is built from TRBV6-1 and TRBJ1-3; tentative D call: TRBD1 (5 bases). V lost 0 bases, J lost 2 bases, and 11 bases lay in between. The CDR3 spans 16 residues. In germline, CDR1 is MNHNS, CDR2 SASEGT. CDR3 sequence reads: CASSEAPGRAGNTIYF. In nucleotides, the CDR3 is TGTGCCAGCAGTGAAGCTCCGGGCAGGGCTGGAAACACCATATATTTT.

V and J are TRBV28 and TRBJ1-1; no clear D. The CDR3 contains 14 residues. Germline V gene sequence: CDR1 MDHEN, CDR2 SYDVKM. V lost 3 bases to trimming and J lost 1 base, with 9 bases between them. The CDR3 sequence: CASSLGGKNTEAFF. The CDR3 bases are TGTGCCAGCAGTTTGGGTGGGAAGAACACTGAAGCTTTCTTT.

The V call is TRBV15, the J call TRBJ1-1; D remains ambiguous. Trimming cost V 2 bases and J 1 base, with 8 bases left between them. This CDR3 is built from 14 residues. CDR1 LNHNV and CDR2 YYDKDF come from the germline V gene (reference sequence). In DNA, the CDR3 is TGTGCCACCAGCAGATCCCGATCGAACACTGAAGCTTTCTTT. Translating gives CATSRSRSNTEAFF. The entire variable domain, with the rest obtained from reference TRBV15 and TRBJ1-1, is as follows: DAMVIQNPRYQVTQFGKPVTLSCSQTLNHNVMYWYQQKSSQAPKLLFHYYDKDFNNEADTPDNFQSRRPNTSFCFLDIRSPGLGDTAMYLCATSRSRSNTEAFFGQGTRLTVV.

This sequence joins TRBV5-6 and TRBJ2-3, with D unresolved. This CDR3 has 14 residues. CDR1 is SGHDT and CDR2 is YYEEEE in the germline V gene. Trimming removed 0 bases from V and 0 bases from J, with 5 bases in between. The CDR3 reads CASSLVQSTDTQYF. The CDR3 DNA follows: TGTGCCAGCAGCTTGGTGCAGAGCACAGATACGCAGTATTTT.

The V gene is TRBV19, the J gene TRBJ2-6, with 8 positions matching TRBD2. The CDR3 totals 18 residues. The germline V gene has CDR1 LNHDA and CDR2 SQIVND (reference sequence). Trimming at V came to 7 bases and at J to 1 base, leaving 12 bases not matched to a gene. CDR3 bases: TGTGCCAGTACTCCGACAGGACGACTAGCGTCTGGGGCCAACGTCCTGACTTTC. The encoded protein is CASTPTGRLASGANVLTF.

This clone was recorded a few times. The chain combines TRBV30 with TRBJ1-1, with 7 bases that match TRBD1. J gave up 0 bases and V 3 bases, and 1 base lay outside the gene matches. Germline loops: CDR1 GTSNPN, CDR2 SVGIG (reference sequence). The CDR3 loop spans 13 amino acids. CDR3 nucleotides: TGTGCCTGGAGCACAGGGGTGAACACTGAAGCTTTCTTT. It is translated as CAWSTGVNTEAFF.

This CDR3 is CAWSVRGGTGKAFF. The CDR3 DNA reads TGTGCCTGGAGTGTACGAGGGGGGACGGGGAAAGCTTTCTTT. This sequence joins TRBV30 and TRBJ1-1; maybe TRBD1 (6 bases). V was shortened by 0 bases and J by 9 bases, with 17 bases between the two germline ends. Germline V gives CDR1 GTSNPN, CDR2 SVGIG (reference sequence). The CDR3 is made up of 14 amino acids. Looking up the rest from reference TRBV30 and TRBJ1-1 gives the full variable domain: SQTIHQWPATLVQPVGSPLSLECTVEGTSNPNLYWYRQAAGRGLQLLFYSVGIGQISSEVPQNLSASRPQDRQFILSSKKLLLSDSGFYLCAWSVRGGTGKAFFGQGTRLTVV.

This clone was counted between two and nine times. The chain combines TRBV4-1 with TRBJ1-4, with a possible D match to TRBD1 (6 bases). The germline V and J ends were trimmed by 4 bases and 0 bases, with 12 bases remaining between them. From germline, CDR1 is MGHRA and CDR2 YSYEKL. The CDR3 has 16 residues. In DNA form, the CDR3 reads TGCGCCAGCAGCCGAGGACAGTCTGCAACTAATGAAAAACTGTTTTTT. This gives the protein CASSRGQSATNEKLFF.

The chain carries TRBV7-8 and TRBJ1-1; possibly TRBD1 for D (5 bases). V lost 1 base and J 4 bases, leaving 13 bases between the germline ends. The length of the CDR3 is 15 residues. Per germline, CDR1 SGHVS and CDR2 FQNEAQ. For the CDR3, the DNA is TGTGCCAGCAGCTTAGATGGAGGGGCCGGCACTGAAGCTTTCTTT. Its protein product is CASSLDGGAGTEAFF.

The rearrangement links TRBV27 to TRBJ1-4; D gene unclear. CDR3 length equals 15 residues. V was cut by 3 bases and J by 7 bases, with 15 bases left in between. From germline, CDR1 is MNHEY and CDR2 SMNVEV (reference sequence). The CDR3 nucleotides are TGTGCCAGCAGTTTGCGCGCAGGCGACTCTGAAAAACTGTTTTTT. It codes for CASSLRAGDSEKLFF.

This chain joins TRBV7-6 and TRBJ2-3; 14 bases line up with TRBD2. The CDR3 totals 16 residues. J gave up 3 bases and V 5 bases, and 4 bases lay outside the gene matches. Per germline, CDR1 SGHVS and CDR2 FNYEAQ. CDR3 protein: CASSMGLAGVTDTQYF. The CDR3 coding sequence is TGTGCCAGCAGCATGGGACTAGCGGGAGTAACAGATACGCAGTATTTT.

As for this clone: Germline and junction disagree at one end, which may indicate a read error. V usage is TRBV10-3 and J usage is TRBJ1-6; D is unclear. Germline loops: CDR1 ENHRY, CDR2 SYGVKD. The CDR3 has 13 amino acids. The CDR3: CASKRDMGSPPHF. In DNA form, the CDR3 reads TGTGCCTCTAAAAGGGATATGGGTTCACCCCCCCACTTT.

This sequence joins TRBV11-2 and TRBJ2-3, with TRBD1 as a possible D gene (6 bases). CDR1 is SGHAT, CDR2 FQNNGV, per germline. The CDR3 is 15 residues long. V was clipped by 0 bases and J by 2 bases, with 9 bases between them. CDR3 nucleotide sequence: TGTGCCAGCAGCTTAGACGGGGACAACACAGATACGCAGTATTTT. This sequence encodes CASSLDGDNTDTQYF.

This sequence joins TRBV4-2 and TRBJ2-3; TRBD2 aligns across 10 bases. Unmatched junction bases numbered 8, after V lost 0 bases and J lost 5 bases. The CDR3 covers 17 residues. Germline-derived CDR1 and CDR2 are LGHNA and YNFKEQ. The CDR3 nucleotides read TGTGCCAGCAGCCAAGACGCTAGCGGGGGCCGGGGAGATACGCAGTATTTT. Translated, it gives CASSQDASGGRGDTQYF.

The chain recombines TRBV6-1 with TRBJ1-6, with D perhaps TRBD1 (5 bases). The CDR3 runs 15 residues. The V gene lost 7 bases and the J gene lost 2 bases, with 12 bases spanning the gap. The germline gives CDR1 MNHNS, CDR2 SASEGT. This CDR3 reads CASTLGQAYNSPLHF. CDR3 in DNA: TGTGCCAGCACCCTGGGGCAGGCCTATAATTCACCCCTCCACTTT.

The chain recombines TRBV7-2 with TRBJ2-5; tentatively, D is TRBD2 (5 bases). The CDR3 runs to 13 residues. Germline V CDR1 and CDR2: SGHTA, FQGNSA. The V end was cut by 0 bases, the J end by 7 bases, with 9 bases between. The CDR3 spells CASSLAGSGTQYF. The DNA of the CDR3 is TGTGCCAGCAGCTTAGCGGGGAGTGGGACCCAGTACTTC.

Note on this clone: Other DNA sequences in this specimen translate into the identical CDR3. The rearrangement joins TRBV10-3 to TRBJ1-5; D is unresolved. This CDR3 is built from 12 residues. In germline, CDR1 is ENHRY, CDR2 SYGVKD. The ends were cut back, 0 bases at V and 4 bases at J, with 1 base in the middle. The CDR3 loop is CAISESNQPQHF. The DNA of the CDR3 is TGTGCCATCAGTGAGTCGAATCAGCCCCAGCATTTT.